A single sample gave rise to the 20 T cell receptor beta chains below, sequenced in a study of graft-versus-host responses after intestinal transplantation. Antigens of these TCRs are unknown. The repertoire was sequenced with immunoSEQ multiplex PCR; TCRdb's copy has only in-frame clones and lacks some. This sample has more than 70,000 clones, with around 90% found just once. This sample comprised unstimulated CD8+ T cells sorted from spleen or lymph node cells, obtained before transplant. These receptors were obtained from a human donor who was the organ donor for an intestinal transplant.

This clone occurred once. The chain recombines TRBV6-5 with TRBJ2-2, with 8 bases aligning to TRBD1. Germline lookup yields CDR1 MNHEY and CDR2 SVGAGI. V gave up 8 bases and J gave up 6 bases; unmatched junction bases: 5. CDR3 length: 13 residues. CDR3: CASGGQEAGELFF. The CDR3 nucleotides are TGTGCCAGCGGGGGACAGGAGGCCGGGGAGCTGTTTTTT.

The chain has TRBV6-5 and TRBJ1-3; D not resolved. Germline V gives CDR1 MNHEY, CDR2 SVGAGI. The CDR3 is made up of 12 amino acids. V was shortened by 8 bases and J by 8 bases, with 13 bases between the two germline ends. CDR3 bases: TGTGCCAGCCGGGGATGGACGGACACCATATATTTT. Translating it yields CASRGWTDTIYF.

This chain uses TRBV7-3 with TRBJ2-7; TRBD1 matches 9 bases. The CDR3 spans 15 residues. V gave up 4 bases and J gave up 5 bases; unmatched junction bases: 9. Germline V gives CDR1 SGHTA, CDR2 FQGTGA. CDR3 sequence (DNA): TGTGCCAGCAGCTGGGGGGGGACAGGGTTCGACGAGCAGTACTTC. As protein: CASSWGGTGFDEQYF.

This chain uses TRBV5-6 with TRBJ1-1; 7 bases line up with TRBD1. V gave up 4 bases and J gave up 5 bases; unmatched junction bases: 8. Germline V gene sequence: CDR1 SGHDT, CDR2 YYEEEE. The CDR3 is 14 residues long. CDR3 nucleotides: TGTGCCAGCAGCCTAGGACCACAGGGGACTGAAGCTTTCTTT. It encodes CASSLGPQGTEAFF.

This chain joins TRBV7-9 and TRBJ1-2, with TRBD1 matching 9 bases. Trimming at V came to 5 bases and at J to 8 bases, leaving 12 bases not matched to a gene. From germline, CDR1 is SEHNR and CDR2 FQNEAQ (reference sequence). The CDR3 is 15 residues long. The CDR3 loop is CASSPGTGPIWGYTF. The DNA for the CDR3 is TGTGCCAGCAGCCCCGGGACAGGGCCAATCTGGGGCTACACCTTC.

This chain uses TRBV13 with TRBJ2-1, with a tentative D call TRBD2 (5 bases). Germline lookup yields CDR1 PRHDT and CDR2 FYEKMQ (reference sequence). The V gene lost 0 bases and the J gene lost 3 bases, with 12 bases spanning the gap. There are 16 residues in the CDR3. CDR3 sequence reads: CASSLGGREIYNEQFF. DNA for the CDR3: TGTGCCAGCAGCTTAGGGGGCCGGGAAATCTACAATGAGCAGTTCTTC.

The gene calls are TRBV6-5 and TRBJ1-1; 8 bases map to TRBD1. Trimming removed 5 bases from V and 1 base from J; junction bases left unmatched: 6. CDR3 length: 15 residues. Germline CDR1 is MNHEY and CDR2 is SVGAGI. CDR3 protein: CASSRRGTGNTEAFF. CDR3 DNA sequence: TGTGCCAGCAGTCGTCGCGGGACAGGGAACACTGAAGCTTTCTTT.

The rearrangement uses TRBV27 and TRBJ1-2; tentatively, D is TRBD1 (6 bases). The germline V and J ends were trimmed by 3 bases and 8 bases, with 13 bases remaining between them. Germline values: CDR1 MNHEY, CDR2 SMNVEV (reference sequence). The CDR3 spans 13 residues. The CDR3, as DNA: TGTGCCAGCAGTTTCACAGGGTTTATAGGCTACACCTTC. This encodes CASSFTGFIGYTF.

The chain links TRBV27 to TRBJ2-7; possible D gene TRBD1, 6 bases. V lost 9 bases to trimming and J lost 3 bases, with 15 bases between them. The CDR3 is 13 residues long. Germline assignment: CDR1 MNHEY and CDR2 SMNVEV (reference sequence). DNA for the CDR3: TGTGCCAGTTCTCCGGGACACAGCTACGAGCAGTACTTC. Its protein is CASSPGHSYEQYF.

The J gene is TRBJ1-1, the V gene TRBV7-8; the D gene is possibly TRBD1 (5 bases). The germline gives CDR1 SGHVS, CDR2 FQNEAQ. The CDR3 spans 16 residues. The ends were cut back, 5 bases at V and 1 base at J, with 17 bases in the middle. In DNA, the CDR3 is TGTGCCAGCAGCCCCCCCCCAAGGGGTGGGAACACTGAAGCTTTCTTT. This sequence encodes CASSPPPRGGNTEAFF.

V is TRBV27 and J is TRBJ1-2; D may be TRBD1 (6 bases). Per the germline V gene, CDR1 is MNHEY and CDR2 is SMNVEV (reference sequence). The V and J ends lost 8 bases and 6 bases respectively, with 10 bases between them. The CDR3 consists of 11 residues. The CDR3 region has the DNA TGTGCCAGCCTGGACAGTCATGGCTACACCTTC. This translates into CASLDSHGYTF.

The chain recombines TRBV27 with TRBJ2-3, with 11 positions matching TRBD2. The CDR3 consists of 17 residues. Germline V CDR1 and CDR2: MNHEY, SMNVEV (reference sequence). After removal of 5 bases from V and 4 bases from J, the junction contained 11 bases not matched to a gene. The CDR3 region is CASSPRLAGLRADTQYF. CDR3 nucleotide sequence: TGTGCCAGCAGTCCCCGACTAGCGGGGCTGAGGGCAGATACGCAGTATTTT.

J is TRBJ1-1 and V is TRBV6-5; weak D call: TRBD1 (6 bases). V shed 6 bases and J shed 5 bases, with 13 bases lying between them. Germline values: CDR1 MNHEY, CDR2 SVGAGI. CDR3 length: 13 amino acids. The CDR3 loop reads CASSRTGRTEAFF. The CDR3 DNA is TGTGCCAGCAGCCGAACAGGGCGAACTGAAGCTTTCTTT.

This chain connects TRBV4-1 to TRBJ2-1; the match to TRBD2 covers 14 bases. The CDR3 spans 15 residues. V was clipped by 1 base and J by 7 bases; unmatched bases: 0. The germline gives CDR1 MGHRA, CDR2 YSYEKL. This chain's CDR3 is CASSQGLAGGNEQFF. As DNA, the CDR3 is TGCGCCAGCAGCCAAGGACTAGCGGGGGGGAATGAGCAGTTCTTC.

The genes are TRBV5-4 and TRBJ2-7, with TRBD1 identical over 8 bases. Germline CDR1 and CDR2: SGHNT and YYREEE (reference sequence). J lost 3 bases, V lost 3 bases, and 8 bases had no gene match. There are 15 residues in the CDR3. The CDR3 loop is CASSSTGGRLYEQYF. As DNA, the CDR3 is TGTGCCAGCAGCTCAACAGGGGGGAGACTCTACGAGCAGTACTTC.

V gene TRBV4-3 combines with J gene TRBJ2-7; 7 positions agree with TRBD1. With V trimmed by 1 base and J by 3 bases, 6 bases remained unmatched. From germline, CDR1 is LGHNA and CDR2 YSLEER. CDR3 length: 15 residues. CDR3: CASSQGQGLDYEQYF. Written as DNA, the CDR3 is TGCGCCAGCAGCCAAGGACAGGGTCTGGACTACGAGCAGTACTTC.

The chain links TRBV28 to TRBJ2-7; D is unclear. Trimming left V 2 bases short and J 2 bases short, with 10 bases between. CDR1 is MDHEN and CDR2 is SYDVKM in the germline V gene. The CDR3 totals 14 residues. The CDR3 loop is CASSLTRLPYEQYF. For the CDR3, the DNA is TGTGCCAGCAGTTTAACTCGTCTCCCCTACGAGCAGTACTTC.

This clone was recorded once. The rearrangement uses TRBV18 and TRBJ2-7, with 7 bases aligning to TRBD2. Unmatched junction bases numbered 2, after V lost 0 bases and J lost 0 bases. This CDR3 comprises 15 residues. From germline, CDR1 is KGHSH and CDR2 LQKENI. The CDR3 protein is CASSPPSGASYEQYF. The CDR3 DNA reads as TGTGCCAGCTCACCACCGAGCGGGGCCTCCTACGAGCAGTACTTC.

The chain couples TRBV5-5 to TRBJ1-2, with 7 bases identical to TRBD1. CDR3 size: 15 residues. Trimming cost V 0 bases and J 2 bases; bases outside gene matches: 4. The V gene's germline CDR1 is SGHKS and CDR2 YYEKEE (reference sequence). CDR3 bases: TGTGCCAGCAGCTTGGTTGGCAGGGGGAACTATGGCTACACCTTC. This codes for CASSLVGRGNYGYTF.

V usage is TRBV19 and J usage is TRBJ2-3, with TRBD1 identical over 8 bases. The trim removed 4 bases at V and 6 bases at J, leaving 3 bases unmatched. Germline assignment: CDR1 LNHDA and CDR2 SQIVND (reference sequence). This CDR3 has 13 amino acids. The CDR3 here is CASSTGGLDTQYF. DNA of the CDR3: TGTGCCAGTAGTACAGGGGGCCTGGATACGCAGTATTTT.